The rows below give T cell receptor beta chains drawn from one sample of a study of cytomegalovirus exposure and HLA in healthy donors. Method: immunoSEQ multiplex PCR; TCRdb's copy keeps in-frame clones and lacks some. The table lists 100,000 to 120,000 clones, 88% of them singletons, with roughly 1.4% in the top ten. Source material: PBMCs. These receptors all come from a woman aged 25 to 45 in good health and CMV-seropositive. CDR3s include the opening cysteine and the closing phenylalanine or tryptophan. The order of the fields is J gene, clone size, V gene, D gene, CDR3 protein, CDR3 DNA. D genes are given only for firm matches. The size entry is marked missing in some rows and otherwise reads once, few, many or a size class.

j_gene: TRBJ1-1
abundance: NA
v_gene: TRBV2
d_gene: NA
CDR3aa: CASRDQGIGSTEAFF
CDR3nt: TGTGCCAGCAGGGACCAGGGAATTGGTAGTACTGAAGCTTTCTTT

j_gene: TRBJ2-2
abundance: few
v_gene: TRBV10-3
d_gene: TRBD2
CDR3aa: CAIPAGGHGTGELFF
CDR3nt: TGTGCCATCCCAGCGGGGGGCCATGGCACCGGGGAGCTGTTTTTT

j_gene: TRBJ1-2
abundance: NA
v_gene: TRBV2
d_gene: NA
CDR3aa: CASSEKGVQGYGYTF
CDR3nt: TGTGCCAGCAGTGAAAAAGGAGTCCAGGGCTATGGCTACACCTTC

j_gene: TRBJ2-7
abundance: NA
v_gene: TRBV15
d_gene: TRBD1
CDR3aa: CATSRGQGEQYF
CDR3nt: TGTGCCACCAGCAGAGGACAGGGGGAGCAGTACTTC

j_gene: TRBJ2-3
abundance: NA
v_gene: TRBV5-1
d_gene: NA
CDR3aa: CASRLGRGVADTQYF
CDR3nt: TGCGCCAGCCGCCTAGGGCGGGGAGTCGCAGATACGCAGTATTTT

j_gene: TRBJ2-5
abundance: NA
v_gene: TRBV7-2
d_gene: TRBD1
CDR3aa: CASSFGTGEAEGETQYF
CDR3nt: TGTGCCAGCAGCTTTGGGACAGGGGAGGCTGAGGGCGAGACCCAGTACTTC

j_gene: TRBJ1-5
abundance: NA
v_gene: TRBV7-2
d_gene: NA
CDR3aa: CASSLNGQSNQPQHF
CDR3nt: TGTGCCAGCAGCCTTAACGGACAGAGCAATCAGCCCCAGCATTTT

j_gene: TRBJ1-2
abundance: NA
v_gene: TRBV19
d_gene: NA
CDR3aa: CASSLTTRGGGSYGYTF
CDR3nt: TGTGCCAGTAGTCTAACGACGAGAGGAGGAGGGAGCTATGGCTACACCTTC

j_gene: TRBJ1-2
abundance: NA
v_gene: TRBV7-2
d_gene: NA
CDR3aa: CASSFPSGGANYGYTF
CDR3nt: TGTGCCAGCAGCTTCCCGTCGGGAGGGGCTAACTATGGCTACACCTTC

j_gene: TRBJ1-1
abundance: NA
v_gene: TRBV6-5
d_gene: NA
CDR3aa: CASSSYVATEAFF
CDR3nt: TGTGCCAGCAGCTCGTACGTGGCCACTGAAGCTTTCTTT

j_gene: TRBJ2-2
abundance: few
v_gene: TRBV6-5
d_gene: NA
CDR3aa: CASSPGGPGTGELFF
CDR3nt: TGTGCCAGCAGTCCCGGGGGGCCTGGGACCGGGGAGCTGTTTTTT

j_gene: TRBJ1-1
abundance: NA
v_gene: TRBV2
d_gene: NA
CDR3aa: CASSDTGRETEAFF
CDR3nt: TGTGCCAGCAGTGACACGGGACGGGAGACTGAAGCTTTCTTT

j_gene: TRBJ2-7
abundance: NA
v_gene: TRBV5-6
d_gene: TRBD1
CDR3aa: CASSNRQGTYEQYF
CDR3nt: TGTGCCAGCAGCAATCGACAGGGTACCTACGAGCAGTACTTC

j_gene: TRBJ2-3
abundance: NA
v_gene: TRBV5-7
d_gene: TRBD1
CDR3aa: CASSSDRGLWGDTQYF
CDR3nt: TGTGCCAGCAGTTCCGACAGGGGCCTATGGGGAGATACGCAGTATTTT

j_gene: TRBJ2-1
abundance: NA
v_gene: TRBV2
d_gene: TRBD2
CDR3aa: CASSEGTSGYNEQFF
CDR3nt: TGTGCCAGCAGTGAGGGGACTAGCGGCTACAATGAGCAGTTCTTC

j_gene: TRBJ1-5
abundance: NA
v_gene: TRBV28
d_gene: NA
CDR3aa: CASSSGGSQPQHF
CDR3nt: TGTGCCAGCAGTTCCGGAGGGAGCCAGCCCCAGCATTTT

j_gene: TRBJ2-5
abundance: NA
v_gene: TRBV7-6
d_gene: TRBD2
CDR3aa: CASQDSGGFQETQYF
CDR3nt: TGTGCCAGCCAAGATAGCGGGGGATTCCAAGAGACCCAGTACTTC

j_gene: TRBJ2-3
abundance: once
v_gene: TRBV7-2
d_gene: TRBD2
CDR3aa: CAIGTSGVGDTQYF
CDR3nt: TGTGCCATCGGGACTAGCGGGGTGGGAGATACGCAGTATTTT

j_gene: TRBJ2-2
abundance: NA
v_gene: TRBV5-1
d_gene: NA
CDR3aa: CASSLGTSGTGELFF
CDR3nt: TGCGCCAGCAGCTTAGGGACTTCGGGCACCGGGGAGCTGTTTTTT

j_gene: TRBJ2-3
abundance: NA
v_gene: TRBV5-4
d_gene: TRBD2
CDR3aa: CASSSMTSGRTTDTQYF
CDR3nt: TGTGCCAGCAGCTCGATGACTAGCGGGAGAACGACAGATACGCAGTATTTT

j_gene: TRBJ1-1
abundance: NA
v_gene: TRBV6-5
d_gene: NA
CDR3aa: CASSGLMNTEAFF
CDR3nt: TGTGCCAGCAGCGGACTCATGAACACTGAAGCTTTCTTT

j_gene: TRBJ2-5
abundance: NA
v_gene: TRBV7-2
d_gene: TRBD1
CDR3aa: CASSIDRDETQYF
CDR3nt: TGTGCCAGCAGCATCGACAGGGACGAGACCCAGTACTTC

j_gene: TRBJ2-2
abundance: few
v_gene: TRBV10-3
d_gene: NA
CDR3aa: CAISGLGDTGELFF
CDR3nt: TGTGCCATCAGTGGCTTGGGCGACACCGGGGAGCTGTTTTTT

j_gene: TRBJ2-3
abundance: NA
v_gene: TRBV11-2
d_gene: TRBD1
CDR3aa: CASSLAGGERDTQYF
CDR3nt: TGTGCCAGCAGCTTAGCAGGGGGTGAGCGAGATACGCAGTATTTT

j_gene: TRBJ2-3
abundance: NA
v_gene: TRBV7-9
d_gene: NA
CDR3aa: CASSGGSALEDTQYF
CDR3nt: TGTGCCAGCAGCGGGGGGTCAGCCCTAGAGGATACGCAGTATTTT

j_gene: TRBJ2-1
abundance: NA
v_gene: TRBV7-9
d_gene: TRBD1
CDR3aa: CASSQTGTGYNEQFF
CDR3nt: TGTGCCAGCAGCCAAACCGGGACAGGGTACAATGAGCAGTTCTTC

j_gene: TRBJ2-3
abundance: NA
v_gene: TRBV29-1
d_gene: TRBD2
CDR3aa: CSVRPSGYTDTQYF
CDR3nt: TGCAGCGTCAGGCCTAGCGGGTACACAGATACGCAGTATTTT

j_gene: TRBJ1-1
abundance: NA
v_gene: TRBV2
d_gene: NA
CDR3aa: CASRIEPGQTEAFF
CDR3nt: TGTGCCAGCCGGATAGAACCAGGCCAAACTGAAGCTTTCTTT

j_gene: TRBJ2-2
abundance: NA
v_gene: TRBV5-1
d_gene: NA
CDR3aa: CASSLAAGVGTGELFF
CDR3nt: TGCGCCAGCAGCTTGGCCGCAGGGGTAGGCACCGGGGAGCTGTTTTTT

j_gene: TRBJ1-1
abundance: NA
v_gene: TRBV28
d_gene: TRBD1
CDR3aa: CASSSTGGLEAFF
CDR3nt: TGTGCCAGCAGTTCTACAGGGGGTCTTGAAGCTTTCTTT

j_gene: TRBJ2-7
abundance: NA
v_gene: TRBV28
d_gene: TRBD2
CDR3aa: CASATSGSVYEQYF
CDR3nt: TGTGCCAGCGCAACTAGCGGGAGCGTCTACGAGCAGTACTTC

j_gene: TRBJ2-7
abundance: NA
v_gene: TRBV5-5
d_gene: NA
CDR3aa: CASSLALGPYEQYF
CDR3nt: TGTGCCAGCAGCTTGGCTTTGGGCCCCTACGAGCAGTACTTC

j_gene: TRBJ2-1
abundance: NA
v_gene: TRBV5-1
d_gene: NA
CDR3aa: CASSLIQVGNEQFF
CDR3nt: TGCGCCAGCAGCTTGATACAGGTTGGCAATGAGCAGTTCTTC

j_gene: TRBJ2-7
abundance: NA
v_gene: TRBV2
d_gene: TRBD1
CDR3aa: CASKGQATSYEQYF
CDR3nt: TGTGCCAGCAAGGGACAGGCCACTTCCTACGAGCAGTACTTC

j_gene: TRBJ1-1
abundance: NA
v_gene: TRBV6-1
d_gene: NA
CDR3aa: CASSEGSGGTEAFF
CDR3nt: TGTGCCAGCAGTGAAGGGAGTGGTGGCACTGAAGCTTTCTTT

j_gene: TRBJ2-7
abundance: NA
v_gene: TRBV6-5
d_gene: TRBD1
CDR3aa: CASSPTGAASYEQYF
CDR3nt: TGTGCCAGCAGTCCCACAGGGGCCGCCTCCTACGAGCAGTACTTC

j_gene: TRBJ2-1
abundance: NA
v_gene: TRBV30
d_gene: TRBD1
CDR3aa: CALGQGRNEQFF
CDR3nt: TGTGCCCTCGGACAGGGTAGAAATGAGCAGTTCTTC

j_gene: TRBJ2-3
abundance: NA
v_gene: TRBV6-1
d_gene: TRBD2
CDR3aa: CASSETSGGTDTQYF
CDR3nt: TGTGCCAGCAGTGAAACTAGCGGGGGAACAGATACGCAGTATTTT

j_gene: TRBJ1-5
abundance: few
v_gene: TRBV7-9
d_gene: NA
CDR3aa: CASSLDGQPQHF
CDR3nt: TGTGCCAGCAGCTTAGACGGTCAGCCCCAGCATTTT

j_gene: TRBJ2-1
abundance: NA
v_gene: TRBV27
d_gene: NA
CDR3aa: CASSLRPPTGWGDNEQFF
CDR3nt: TGTGCCAGCAGTCTCCGACCACCGACAGGATGGGGAGACAATGAGCAGTTCTTC

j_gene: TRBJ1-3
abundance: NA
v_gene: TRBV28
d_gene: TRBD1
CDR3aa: CASSLTGAGNTIYF
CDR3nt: TGTGCCAGCAGTTTGACAGGGGCTGGAAACACCATATATTTT

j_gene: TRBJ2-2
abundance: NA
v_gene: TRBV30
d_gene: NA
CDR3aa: CAWSVGPGKGAGELFF
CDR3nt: TGTGCCTGGAGTGTAGGCCCGGGGAAGGGGGCCGGGGAGCTGTTTTTT

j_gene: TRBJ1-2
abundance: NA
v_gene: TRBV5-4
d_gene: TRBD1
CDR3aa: CASSTTGTGVLGYTF
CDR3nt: TGTGCCAGCAGCACCACCGGGACAGGGGTGTTAGGCTACACCTTC

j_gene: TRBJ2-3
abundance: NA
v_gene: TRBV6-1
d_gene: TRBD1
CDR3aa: CASSEGGQGGDTDTQYF
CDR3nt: TGTGCCAGCAGTGAAGGAGGACAGGGAGGTGATACAGATACGCAGTATTTT